This section outlines one TCR beta chain sequence together with its context. Its binding antigen is unknown. No base-level quality is on record; no much larger clone is a single base apart. The data derive from a study of T cells in Graves' hyperthyroidism and ophthalmopathy (dated by TCRdb to 2018 to 2020). In terms of the full investigation: Peripheral blood was collected at initial diagnosis, before any treatment. To identify distinguishing TCR V-J signatures, a discovery cohort of around 100 patients was used, comprising 40 to 45 with Graves' ophthalmopathy and some 57 with stable Graves' hyperthyroidism. An independent validation cohort of about 19 hyperthyroidism patients and about 15 patients who later progressed to ophthalmopathy tested prospective prediction of ophthalmopathy. The roughly 90 discovery patients were divided at random into training and test sets in a 7:3 ratio. In addition, the study compared T-cell repertoires in thyroid tissue and in blood from six Graves' hyperthyroidism patients. Once sampling was done, hyperthyroidism patients were given methimazole at a starting dose of 30 mg daily, whereas ophthalmopathy patients were given high-dose intravenous methylprednisolone. TCR Vbeta CDR3 sequencing of around 130 peripheral blood samples (roughly 41 ophthalmopathy, roughly 74 hyperthyroidism and roughly 17 progressor patients) is reported in the paper.

Overall study outcomes, separate from this receptor: Blood samples also contained most of the expanded thyroid clonotypes (frequency above 0.001), which suggests that blood repertoires may reflect thyroid immune responses. Ophthalmopathy was separated from stable hyperthyroidism by a 13 V-J signature model, with 85% to 90% sensitivity and approximately 81% specificity obtained in cross-validation and 80%/75% obtained in testing. Sample size was not statistically predetermined, and investigators were not blinded to group allocation. In validation, the model predicted progression to ophthalmopathy with just under 71% sensitivity and about 73% specificity, a median of approximately 6.7 months before onset.

The CDR3 has 13 amino acids, counting the end cysteine and phenylalanine. Only the CDR3 region is kept as DNA, spanning 39 bases read in frame from base 1. Deletion took 6 bases off V and 5 bases off J, with a span of 13 bases between the germline ends. Per the germline V gene, MNHNS is the CDR1 and SASEGT is the CDR2. TCR beta CDR3 regions were amplified from RNA transcripts. The TCR CDR3 was subjected to a first round of RT-PCR using the HTBI primer set and the Qiagen OneStep RT-PCR kit. Libraries were constructed in a second round of multiplex PCR, after which size selection and purification were carried out. Libraries were sequenced paired-end with 100 bp reads on an Illumina HiSeq2000. For the original study's pipeline: SOAPnuke was used to process the raw data, with reads discarded if the reads contained adapters or uncalled bases, had a mean Phred below 15, or lacked an exact constant-primer or identifier match. COPE v1.2.5 was used to merge high-quality paired reads, and clonotypes were defined as unique nucleotide sequences. Clonotypes were aligned to IMGT TRBV, TRBD and TRBJ reference segments using MiTCR v1.1. Only V-J combinations with frequency above 0.0001, covering about 99% of repertoires, were analysed. The TCS score was defined as the ratio of F50 (clonal expansion) to E x V (chaos), calculated using BLOSUM62-based TCRdist between CDR3 peptides within each V-J. Welch's t-statistics and random forest reduced roughly 540 V-J features to 13, which were used in a naive Bayes classifier (R e1071). The public sequencing data were trimmed at Q25 with fastp and processed into clonotypes with MiXCR by TCRdb, which kept only in-frame beta chains. Duplicate CDR3 protein sequences are folded into a single record with the most common DNA and genes. The V and J calls were determined by TCRdb, not by the authors. The sample data list 500,000 to 550,000 distinct CDR3 sequences, and under 25% of these were observed just once. The ten largest clonotypes hold more than 20% of the sample.

A patient counted as having stable Graves' hyperthyroidism if no progression to ophthalmopathy occurred over 18 months of follow-up. The hyperthyroidism patients were between 18 and 65 years old and newly diagnosed, with a disease duration of less than 2 months. The study excluded patients with uncontrolled infections, other autoimmune diseases, pregnancy or lactation. Diagnoses relied on clinical symptoms, serum thyroxine and TRAb, thyroid ultrasound and orbital computed tomography. PBMCs were isolated from more than 9 ml of fresh peripheral blood by Ficoll-Paque density gradient centrifugation. Total RNA was extracted with Trizol reagent, and quality was checked on an Agilent 2100 Bioanalyzer.

The sequence joins TRBV6-1 to TRBJ1-1, with TRBD1 tentatively as D gene (5 bases match). The sample taken for sequencing was blood. This TCR was sampled from a man in his late teens or twenties with Graves' hyperthyroidism. The nucleotide sequence reads as follows: TGTGCCAGCAGCAGAACAGGAATAACTGAAGCTTTCTTT. This gives the protein CASSRTGITEAFF.